Detailed here is one TCR beta chain. In the authors' workflow: By means of reference gene primer amplification, nucleated cell counts were estimated. Some clones are missing from TCRdb's copy, which holds only in-frame ones; the method was immunoSEQ multiplex PCR. The V and J calls and clone size were taken over from that table, and D and trimming were inferred from the DNA. The sample contains roughly 200,000 clones, approximately 85% of which appear only once. The data belong to a study of blood T cell repertoires in COVID-19. Study background: Both acute and convalescent COVID-19 samples were obtained from the United States, Italy and Spain. PBMCs, B-cell-depleted T cells, or T cells provided the cDNA or gDNA that made up the material.

The CDR3 consists of 16 residues. From germline, CDR1 is SGHRS and CDR2 YFSETQ. V shed 0 bases and J 9 bases; nucleotides not matched to a gene: 12. Sequenced material: peripheral blood. The sequence was obtained from a man aged 55 to 69 with acute or convalescent COVID-19. This rearrangement joins TRBV5-1 to TRBJ2-1; 7 nucleotides line up with TRBD2. This chain's CDR3 is CASSLDGTPGGGEQFF. As DNA, the CDR3 is TGCGCCAGCAGCTTGGATGGGACCCCGGGGGGTGGTGAGCAGTTCTTC.